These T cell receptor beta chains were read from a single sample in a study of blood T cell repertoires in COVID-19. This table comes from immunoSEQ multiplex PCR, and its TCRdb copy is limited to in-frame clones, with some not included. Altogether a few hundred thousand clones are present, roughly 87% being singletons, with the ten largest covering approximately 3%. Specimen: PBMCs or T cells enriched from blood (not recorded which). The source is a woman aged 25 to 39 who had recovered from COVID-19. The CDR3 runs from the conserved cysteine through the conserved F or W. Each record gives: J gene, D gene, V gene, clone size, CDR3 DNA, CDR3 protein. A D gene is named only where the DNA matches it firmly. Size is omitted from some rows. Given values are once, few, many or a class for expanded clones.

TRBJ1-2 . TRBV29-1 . TGCAGCGTTGTAGGGGGGGTAGATGGCTACACCTTC CSVVGGVDGYTF
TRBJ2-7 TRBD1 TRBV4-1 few TGCGCCAGCAGCCAACCGGGACAGAGACTGACCTACGAGCAGTACTTC CASSQPGQRLTYEQYF
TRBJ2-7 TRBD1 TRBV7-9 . TGTGCCAGCAGCAGACAGGGCTCGACCTACGAGCAGTACTTC CASSRQGSTYEQYF
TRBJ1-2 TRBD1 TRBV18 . TGTGCCAGCTCACCCCGACAGGGCTATGGCTACACCTTC CASSPRQGYGYTF
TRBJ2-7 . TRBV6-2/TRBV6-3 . TGTGCCAGCAGTCGACGGACAGAGCAATACTCCTACGAGCAGTACTTC CASSRRTEQYSYEQYF
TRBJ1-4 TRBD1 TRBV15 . TGTGCCACCAGCAAAATAACAGGGGCAATGAAGGAACTGTTTTTT CATSKITGAMKELFF
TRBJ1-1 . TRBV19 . TGTGCCAGTAGTATAGATCTCGACAGATCATCGAACACTGAAGCTTTCTTT CASSIDLDRSSNTEAFF
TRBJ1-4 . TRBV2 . TGTGCCAGCGCGGGGCTGGGTGAAAAACTGTTTTTT CASAGLGEKLFF
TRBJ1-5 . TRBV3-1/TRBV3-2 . TGTGCCAGCAGCCAAGGGGCAGGGGTGGGTCAGCCCCAGCATTTT CASSQGAGVGQPQHF
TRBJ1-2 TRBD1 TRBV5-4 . TGTGCCAGCAGCTCGGGACAGGGAAGCTCTGGCTACACCTTC CASSSGQGSSGYTF
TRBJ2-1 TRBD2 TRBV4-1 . TGCGCCAGCAGCCAAGATCCTAGCGGGAGCTCCTACAATGAGCAGTTCTTC CASSQDPSGSSYNEQFF
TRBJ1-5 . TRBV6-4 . TGTGCCAGCAGTGCGGAGGTTGAACAGCCCCAGCATTTT CASSAEVEQPQHF
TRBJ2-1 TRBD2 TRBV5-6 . TGTGCCAGCAGCCCGGGACTAGCGGCCTACAATGAGCAGTTCTTC CASSPGLAAYNEQFF
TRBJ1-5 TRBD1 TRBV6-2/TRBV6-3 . TGTGCCAGCAGTTACGCCGGGACAGGGGGTCTCTGGATAAGAAATCCCCAGCATTTT CASSYAGTGGLWIRNPQHF
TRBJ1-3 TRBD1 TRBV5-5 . TGTGCCAGCAGCGTGGACAGGGGGTTAAGCTCTGGAAACACCATATATTTT CASSVDRGLSSGNTIYF
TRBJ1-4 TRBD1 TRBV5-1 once TGCGCCAGCAGATCGGGGACAGGGGCAACTAATGAAAAACTGTTTTTT CASRSGTGATNEKLFF
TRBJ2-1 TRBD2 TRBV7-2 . TGTGCCAGCAGCTTAGTAGGACTAGCGGGAGGGGGTGAGCAGTTCTTC CASSLVGLAGGGEQFF
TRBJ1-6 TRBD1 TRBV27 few TGTGCCAGCAGTAGAGGACAGGGCGGATCACCCCTCCACTTT CASSRGQGGSPLHF
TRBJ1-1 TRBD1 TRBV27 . TGTGCCAGCAGTACACAGGGGGCGAGCTCTGAAGCTTTCTTT CASSTQGASSEAFF
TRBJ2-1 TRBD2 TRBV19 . TGTGCCAGTAGTAAACTAGCGGACTCCTACAATGAGCAGTTCTTC CASSKLADSYNEQFF
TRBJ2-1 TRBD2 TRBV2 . TGTGCCAGCAGTGACGGGTTACTAGCGAACTCCTACAATGAGCAGTTCTTC CASSDGLLANSYNEQFF
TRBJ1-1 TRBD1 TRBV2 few TGTGCCAGTTCCGGGACAGGGGTTAACACTGAAGCTTTCTTT CASSGTGVNTEAFF
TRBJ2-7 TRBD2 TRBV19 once TGTGCCAGTAGTATCGCTAGCGGGCCCTCCTACGAGCAGTACTTC CASSIASGPSYEQYF
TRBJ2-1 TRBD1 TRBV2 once TGTGCCAGCATCCGGACAGGGCCAAGCTCCTACAATGAGCAGTTCTTC CASIRTGPSSYNEQFF
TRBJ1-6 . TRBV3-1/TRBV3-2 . TGTGCCAGCAGCCAAGGCGTGGCAGGAACCTCACCCCTCCACTTT CASSQGVAGTSPLHF
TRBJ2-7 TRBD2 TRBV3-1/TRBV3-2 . TGTGCCAGCAGTCCCGGCGGGGGGGGCTACGAGCAGTACTTC CASSPGGGGYEQYF
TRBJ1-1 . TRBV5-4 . TGTGCCAGCAGCTTGGCACGGCAGGGTATGATCGGTGAAGCTTTCTTT CASSLARQGMIGEAFF
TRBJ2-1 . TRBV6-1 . TGTGCCAGCAGTGAAGCGCTCAGCGTTCGGAATGAGCAGTTCTTC CASSEALSVRNEQFF
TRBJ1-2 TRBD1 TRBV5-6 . TGTGCCAGCAGCTTGGTACAACAGGGGCTGGGCTATGGCTACACCTTC CASSLVQQGLGYGYTF
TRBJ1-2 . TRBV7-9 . TGTGCCAGCAGCTTTGGAGGGGATGGCTACACCTTC CASSFGGDGYTF
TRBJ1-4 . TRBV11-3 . TGTGCCAGCAGCCAAGGCGGAGGGGCGGGAGAAAAACTGTTTTTT CASSQGGGAGEKLFF
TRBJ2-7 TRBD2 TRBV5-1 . TGCGCCAGCAGCTTTACTAGCGGGAGCTCCTACGAGCAGTACTTC CASSFTSGSSYEQYF
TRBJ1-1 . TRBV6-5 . TGTGCCAGCAGTCCCCTGGACAGGAACACTGAAGCTTTCTTT CASSPLDRNTEAFF
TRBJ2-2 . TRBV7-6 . TGTGCCAGCAGCCTTGAGGGGGAGCCCCGTTACGGGGAGCTGTTTTTT CASSLEGEPRYGELFF
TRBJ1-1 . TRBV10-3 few TGTGCCAGCGGAAGACAGCTGAACACTGAAGCTTTCTTT CASGRQLNTEAFF
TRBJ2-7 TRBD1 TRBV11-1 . TGTGCCAGCAGCTTAGGGACAGGGATCTACGAGCAGTACTTC CASSLGTGIYEQYF
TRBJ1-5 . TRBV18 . TGTGCCAGCTCCCCGGGACTGCCTAATAGCAATCAGCCCCAGCATTTT CASSPGLPNSNQPQHF
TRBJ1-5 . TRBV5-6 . TGTGCCAGCAGCTTTGGGGGGGAATTACAGCCCCAGCATTTT CASSFGGELQPQHF
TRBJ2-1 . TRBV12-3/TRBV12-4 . TGTGCCAGCAGGCTAGCTGGCAATGAGCAGTTCTTC CASRLAGNEQFF
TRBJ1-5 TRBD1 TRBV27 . TGTGCCAGCAGTTCACTTCAGGGACAGCAGCATTTT CASSSLQGQQHF
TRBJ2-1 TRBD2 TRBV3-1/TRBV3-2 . TGTGCCAGCAGCCAAATGGCGGGAGGATCCAATGAGCAGTTCTTC CASSQMAGGSNEQFF
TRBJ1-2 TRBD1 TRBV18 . TGTGCCAGCTCACAAGGACAGGGAAACTATGGCTACACCTTC CASSQGQGNYGYTF
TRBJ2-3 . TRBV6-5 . TGTGCCAGCAGTTCCCCCCTAGGGGCAGATACGCAGTATTTT CASSSPLGADTQYF
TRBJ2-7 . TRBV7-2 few TGTGCCAGCAGCCCGGCTCCCCCGACACAGGTTCCTCCTGACGAGCAGTACTTC CASSPAPPTQVPPDEQYF
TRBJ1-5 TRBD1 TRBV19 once TGTGCCAGTAGTATGGGACAGGGGACGGAGCCCCAGCATTTT CASSMGQGTEPQHF
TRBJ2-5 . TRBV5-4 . TGTGCCAGCAGCTTGGCTCGCTCCCAAGCAGGGACCCAGTACTTC CASSLARSQAGTQYF
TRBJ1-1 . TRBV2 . TGTGCCAACACACAGGGATACACTGCGGAAGCTTTCTTT CANTQGYTAEAFF
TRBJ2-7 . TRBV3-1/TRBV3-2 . TGTGCCAGCAGCCACCACGGGACAGCGGGTCGGGAGCAGTACTTC CASSHHGTAGREQYF
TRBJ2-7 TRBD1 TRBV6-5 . TGTGCCAGCAGTTGGACAGGGTCAAACTACGAGCAGTACTTC CASSWTGSNYEQYF
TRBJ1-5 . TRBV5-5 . TGTGCCAGCAGCTTGGGTCCAGGGTCCTTCAATCAGCCCCAGCATTTT CASSLGPGSFNQPQHF
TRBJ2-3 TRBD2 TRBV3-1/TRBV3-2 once TGTGCCAGCAGCCAAGTACTAGCGGGGGGCGGGCGAGATACGCAGTATTTT CASSQVLAGGGRDTQYF
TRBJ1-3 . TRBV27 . TGTGCCAGCAGTTCGTGGCCTGGAAACACCATATATTTT CASSSWPGNTIYF
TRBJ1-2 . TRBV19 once TGTGCCAGTAAAGGGGGGGCGAATGGCTACACCTTC CASKGGANGYTF
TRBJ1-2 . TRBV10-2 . TGCGCCAGCAGCTCAGGGTATGGCTACACCTTC CASSSGYGYTF
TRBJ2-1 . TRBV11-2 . TGTGCCAGCAAGTCCGGGCGCGGGTTCTCCTCCTACAATGAGCAGTTCTTC CASKSGRGFSSYNEQFF
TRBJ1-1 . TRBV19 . TGTGCCAGTAGTATAGTCGTGAGGGCGTCAGTCGGGACTGAAGCTTTCTTT CASSIVVRASVGTEAFF
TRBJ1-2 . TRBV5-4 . TGTGCCAGCAGTCTACAGGGTGATAATGGCTACACCTTC CASSLQGDNGYTF